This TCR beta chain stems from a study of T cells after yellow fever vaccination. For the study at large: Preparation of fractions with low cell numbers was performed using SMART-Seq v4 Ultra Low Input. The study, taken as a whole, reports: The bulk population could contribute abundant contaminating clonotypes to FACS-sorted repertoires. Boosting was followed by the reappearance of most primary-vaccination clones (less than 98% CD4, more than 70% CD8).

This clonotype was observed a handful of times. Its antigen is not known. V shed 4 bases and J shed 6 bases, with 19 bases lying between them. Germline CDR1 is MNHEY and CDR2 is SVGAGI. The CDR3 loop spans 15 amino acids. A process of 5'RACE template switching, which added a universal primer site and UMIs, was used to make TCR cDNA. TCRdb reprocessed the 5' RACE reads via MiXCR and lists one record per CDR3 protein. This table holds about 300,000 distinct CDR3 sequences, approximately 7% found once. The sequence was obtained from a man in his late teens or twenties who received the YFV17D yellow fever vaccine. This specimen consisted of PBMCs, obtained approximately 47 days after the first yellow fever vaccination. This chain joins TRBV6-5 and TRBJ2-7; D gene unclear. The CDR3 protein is CASSSIGRQSGEQYF. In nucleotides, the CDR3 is TGTGCCAGCAGTTCCATCGGACGGCAATCGGGCGAGCAGTACTTC.